This T cell receptor beta chain was recovered during a study of blood T cell repertoires in COVID-19. Study details: Sites in the United States, Italy and Spain provided acute and convalescent COVID-19 samples. T cells, B-cell-depleted T cells, or PBMCs supplied cDNA or gDNA.

As to this clone: Germline is not matched at one junction end, which may reflect a read error.

The germline V gene encodes CDR1 SGHNT and CDR2 YYREEE (reference sequence). CDR3 length equals 12 residues. The authors' processing: Estimated nucleated cell counts came from reference gene primer amplification. Data came from immunoSEQ multiplex PCR; TCRdb stores just in-frame clones and leaves some out. That table is the source of V, J and clone size, and D and trimming were worked out from the DNA. Here the sample spans roughly 410,000 clones, approximately 88% being singletons. The sequence was obtained from a man aged 35-49 years with acute or convalescent COVID-19. The chain couples TRBV5-4 to TRBJ1-2; D not certain. Source material: peripheral blood. Here the CDR3 reads CASSLGASIFDF. In DNA form, the CDR3 reads TGTGCCAGCAGCTTGGGCGCCTCTATATTCGATTTC.